The rows below give T cell receptor beta chains drawn from one sample of a study of CD8 T cells in Susac syndrome. TCRdb re-derived calls from the immunoSEQ multiplex PCR reads in MiXCR, one entry per CDR3 protein. The sample lists more than 200,000 distinct CDR3 sequences, around 93% occurring once. The sequenced material came from CD4+ T cells from PBMCs. These TCRs come from a human donor with Susac syndrome. The CDR3 runs from the conserved cysteine through the conserved F or W. Fields, in order: V gene, CDR3 length, D gene, J gene, clone size, CDR3 DNA, CDR3 protein. D genes are given only for firm matches. Clone sizes are given selectively: once, few, many, or a class where the clone is expanded.

TRBV5-4,15,.,TRBJ2-5,few,TGTGCCAGCAGCTTGGTGGGCGGCCTCCAAGAGACCCAGTACTTC,CASSLVGGLQETQYF
TRBV19,11,.,TRBJ1-2,.,TGTGCCAGTAGTAACGACTATGGCTACACCTTC,CASSNDYGYTF
TRBV20-1,15,.,TRBJ2-2,.,TGCAGTGCTAGAGATATGGCTCACAACACCGGGGAGCTGTTTTTT,CSARDMAHNTGELFF
TRBV19,13,.,TRBJ1-4,.,TGTGCCAGTACCAAACAGGGTAATGAAAAACTGTTTTTT,CASTKQGNEKLFF
TRBV20-1,13,TRBD1,TRBJ1-4,.,TGCAGTGCTGGGGACAGGGCTAATGAAAAACTGTTTTTT,CSAGDRANEKLFF
TRBV7-2,15,.,TRBJ2-3,once,TGTGCCAGCAGCTTATCCCGGGGGGCCTCAGATACGCAGTATTTT,CASSLSRGASDTQYF
TRBV7-9,12,.,TRBJ2-7,.,TGTGCCAGCACCGAGGCGGGCTACGAGCAGTACTTC,CASTEAGYEQYF
TRBV5-4,14,TRBD1,TRBJ1-5,.,TGTGCCAGCAGCTTGGAGGGGGCAGATCAGCCCCAGCATTTT,CASSLEGADQPQHF
TRBV9,14,.,TRBJ1-2,.,TGTGCCAGCAGCGTAGAAGGGGGAGACTATGGCTACACCTTC,CASSVEGGDYGYTF
TRBV30,13,TRBD2,TRBJ2-3,.,TGTGCCTCAGCGGGGGGATTGACAGATACGCAGTATTTT,CASAGGLTDTQYF
TRBV29-1,13,TRBD1,TRBJ2-1,.,TGCAGCGTTGGGGACAGTAGAAGGAATGAGCAGTTCTTC,CSVGDSRRNEQFF
TRBV3-1,13,.,TRBJ1-1,.,TGTGCCAGCCAGGGGACGATGAACACTGAAGCTTTCTTT,CASQGTMNTEAFF
TRBV30,13,.,TRBJ1-2,.,TGTGCCTGGAGTGTAGGGTTTGCCTATGGCTACACCTTC,CAWSVGFAYGYTF
TRBV28,15,.,TRBJ2-5,.,TGTGCCAGCAGTTTTCGGGATCTAACCCAAGAGACCCAGTACTTC,CASSFRDLTQETQYF
TRBV6-2/TRBV6-3,14,.,TRBJ1-1,.,TGTGCCAGCAGAAACCCGGGGTGGAACACTGAAGCTTTCTTT,CASRNPGWNTEAFF
TRBV10-3,13,.,TRBJ1-2,.,TGTGCCATCAGTGATGAGGAAGATCGGGGCTACACCTTC,CAISDEEDRGYTF
TRBV7-3,14,.,TRBJ1-1,.,TGTGCCAGCAGCCCTTCCGGACAGAACACTGAAGCTTTCTTT,CASSPSGQNTEAFF
TRBV5-4,13,.,TRBJ2-5,few,TGTGCCAGCAGCTTGAACAGACAAGAGACCCAGTACTTC,CASSLNRQETQYF
TRBV30,14,.,TRBJ1-1,.,TGTGCCTGGAGTGGCGGGCCCACGAATCCCGAAGCTTTCTTT,CAWSGGPTNPEAFF
TRBV20-1,14,TRBD1,TRBJ1-2,.,TGCAGTGCCCAGGCCCTCACAGGGGTTACAGGCTACACCTTC,CSAQALTGVTGYTF
TRBV4-3,15,.,TRBJ1-1,.,TGCGCCAGCAGCCAGGCCGGAGGCAGGATCACTGAAGCTTTCTTT,CASSQAGGRITEAFF
TRBV7-2,12,.,TRBJ2-7,.,TGTGCCAGCAGATCAGAGGGGCTCGAGCAGTACTTC,CASRSEGLEQYF
TRBV19,12,.,TRBJ2-7,.,TGTGCCAGTAGTGGGCCCTACTACGAGCAGTACTTC,CASSGPYYEQYF
TRBV12-3/TRBV12-4,13,TRBD1,TRBJ1-2,.,TGTGCCAGCAGGACGACAGGGATTTATGGCTACACCTTC,CASRTTGIYGYTF
TRBV27,15,.,TRBJ1-4,.,TGTGCCAGCAGTCCTCAGGGAGCAACTAATGAAAAACTGTTTTTT,CASSPQGATNEKLFF
TRBV5-1,14,TRBD1,TRBJ1-2,.,TGCGCCAGCAGCCATTCGACAGGGGACTATGGCTACACCTTC,CASSHSTGDYGYTF
TRBV3-1,16,.,TRBJ2-5,once,TGTGCCAGCAGCCTAACCGGGGGCTGGTACCAAGAGACCCAGTACTTC,CASSLTGGWYQETQYF
TRBV5-6,13,TRBD2,TRBJ2-5,.,TGTGCCAGCAGCCAGACTAGCGAAAAGATCCAGTACTTC,CASSQTSEKIQYF
TRBV5-1,12,.,TRBJ2-7,.,TGCGCCAGCAGCGAAACACGTTTCGAGCAGTACTTC,CASSETRFEQYF
TRBV24-1,14,.,TRBJ2-1,.,TGTGCCACCAGTGATGCCCTCTCTCCATATGAGCAGTTCTTC,CATSDALSPYEQFF
TRBV6-2/TRBV6-3,17,.,TRBJ1-1,once,TGTGCCAGCGCATCTGGGAACTCAGGGTTGGCGGACACTGAAGCTTTCTTT,CASASGNSGLADTEAFF
TRBV5-1,14,TRBD1,TRBJ2-7,.,TGCGCCAGCAGACAGGGACAGGGCCTCGGCGAGCAGTACTTC,CASRQGQGLGEQYF
TRBV30,15,TRBD1,TRBJ2-3,.,TGTGCCTCCATGGGGACAGGGTTCGAAATAGATACGCAGTATTTT,CASMGTGFEIDTQYF
TRBV20-1,14,.,TRBJ2-1,.,TGCAGTGCCATCGGAGGGGGCGCCTACAATGAGCAGTTCTTC,CSAIGGGAYNEQFF
TRBV30,14,.,TRBJ1-1,.,TGTGCCTGGAGTACCTCGACAGTGAACACTGAAGCTTTCTTT,CAWSTSTVNTEAFF
TRBV20-1,14,.,TRBJ1-6,once,TGCAGTGCTAGAACTGGGGGATTTGGTTCACCCCTCCACTTT,CSARTGGFGSPLHF
TRBV28,14,.,TRBJ2-7,.,TGTGCCAGCAGTTCAGGACCAGGGGTCTACGAGCAGTACTTC,CASSSGPGVYEQYF
TRBV30,14,TRBD1,TRBJ1-6,.,TGTGCCTGGAAGAAGGGGGCCAATAATTCACCCCTCCACTTT,CAWKKGANNSPLHF
TRBV9,14,.,TRBJ1-4,.,TGTGCCAGCAGCGTGGAAGCAACTAATGAAAAACTGTTTTTT,CASSVEATNEKLFF
TRBV20-1,15,.,TRBJ1-6,.,TGCAGTGCTTATGCAACAGGGAATGGTCATTCACCCCTCCACTTT,CSAYATGNGHSPLHF
TRBV30,12,.,TRBJ1-1,.,TGTGCCTGGGGAAGTCAGGGCCCTGAAGCTTTCTTT,CAWGSQGPEAFF
TRBV19,13,.,TRBJ1-5,few,TGTGCCAGTAGTTTGGGTCGCAATCAGCCCCAGCATTTT,CASSLGRNQPQHF